The 14 T cell receptor beta chains below all came from one sample that was sequenced in a study of blood T cells in healthy people across ages (dated by TCRdb to between 2014 and 2017). The library was prepared using 5' RACE. Sequencing was carried out with an Illumina HiSeq 2500. A second PCR of roughly 7 to 11 cycles was performed with a sample-barcoded 5' primer and a J-beta primer mix. TCRdb passed the public sequencing reads through fastp at Q25 and MiXCR, retaining productive beta sequences. When rows share a CDR3 protein, they turn into one entry using the most common DNA and genes. A total of 1.5 million to 1.9 million distinct CDR3 sequences appear in this sample, less than 45% of them only once. The top ten clones comprise about 3.8% of the sample. Material: blood. The receptor set was obtained from a woman younger than 35 in good health.

This chain uses TRBV24-1 with TRBJ2-5, with no clear D. Trimming removed 5 bases from V and 5 bases from J, with 11 bases in between. The CDR3 is 13 amino acids. In germline, CDR1 is KGHDR, CDR2 SFDVKD. The CDR3: CATSALTTETQYF. The CDR3 DNA follows: TGTGCCACCAGTGCCCTAACTACGGAGACCCAGTACTTC.

This chain joins TRBV20-1 and TRBJ2-3; 12 positions agree with TRBD2. Trimming at V came to 3 bases and at J to 3 bases, leaving 7 bases not matched to a gene. The CDR3 loop spans 16 amino acids. The germline V gene encodes CDR1 DFQATT and CDR2 SNEGSKA (reference sequence). The CDR3 region has the DNA TGCAGTGCTAGTGTTCTAGCGGGAGGGCCGACAGATACGCAGTATTTT. Residues: CSASVLAGGPTDTQYF.

The chain combines TRBV20-1 with TRBJ2-5, with 11 bases identical to TRBD1. The CDR3 covers 13 residues. In germline, CDR1 is DFQATT, CDR2 SNEGSKA (reference sequence). V was clipped by 3 bases and J by 7 bases; unmatched bases: 4. The CDR3 spells CSARDRGRVTQYF. In DNA form, the CDR3 reads TGCAGTGCTAGGGACAGGGGGCGAGTGACCCAGTACTTC.

The rearrangement joins TRBV12-3 or TRBV12-4 to TRBJ2-7; D possibly corresponds to TRBD1 (6 bases). V was shortened by 5 bases and J by 1 base, with 12 bases between the two germline ends. The CDR3 extends over 14 amino acids. CDR3 region: CASSPPDRSYEQYF. CDR3 nucleotides: TGTGCCAGCAGTCCCCCGGACAGATCCTACGAGCAGTACTTC.

This clonotype was seen a handful of times. This clone may be a read error of a much larger clone one base away. The rearrangement joins TRBV4-1 to TRBJ1-2; no definite D call. Between the trimmed V and J ends, which lost 0 bases and 2 bases, there was a span of 7 bases. The germline V gene encodes CDR1 MGHRA and CDR2 YSYEKL. The CDR3 runs to 14 residues. The CDR3, as DNA: TGCGCCAGCAGCCAAGATTGGGTGAACTATGGCTACACCTTC. Translated, it gives CASSQDWVNYGYTF.

The CDR3 here is CASSRRDRALIQETQYF. The CDR3 DNA follows: TGTGCCAGCAGCCGACGGGACAGGGCCCTGATCCAAGAGACCCAGTACTTC. V usage is TRBV3-1 and J usage is TRBJ2-5, with 9 bases matching TRBD1. This CDR3 is built from 17 residues. Germline loops: CDR1 LGHDT, CDR2 YNNKEL (reference sequence). The J segment lost 1 base and the V segment lost 4 bases, leaving 10 bases of the junction unmatched.

Notes on this clonotype: A much larger clone lies a single base off, so this may be a read error. The chain employs TRBV18 and TRBJ1-1; D not certain. The CDR3 extends over 16 amino acids. CDR1 and CDR2 (germline): KGHSH, LQKENI. CDR3 DNA sequence: TGTACCAGCTCACCCGGTCGCTCCCCAACGAACACTGAAGCTTTCTTT. It is translated as CTSSPGRSPTNTEAFF. The complete variable domain, with remaining parts taken from reference TRBV18 and TRBJ1-1, reads NAGVMQNPRHLVRRRGQEARLRCSPMKGHSHVYWYRQLPEEGLKFMVYLQKENIIDESGMPKERFSAEFPKEGPSILRIQQVVRGDSAAYFCTSSPGRSPTNTEAFFGQGTRLTVV.

This clonotype has at least ten counts. The genes are TRBV4-1 and TRBJ1-1; no firm D call. V lost 0 bases to trimming and J lost 3 bases, with 5 bases between them. This CDR3 spans 13 amino acids. The germline CDR1 and CDR2 sequences are MGHRA and YSYEKL. CDR3 in amino acids: CASSQDLYTEAFF. The CDR3 coding sequence is TGCGCCAGCAGCCAAGATCTTTACACTGAAGCTTTCTTT.

This clonotype has more than one count but fewer than ten. This chain uses TRBV3-1 with TRBJ2-7; 11 bases are a match to TRBD2. Germline-derived CDR1 and CDR2 are LGHDT and YNNKEL (reference sequence). This CDR3 has 16 amino acids. Unmatched junction bases numbered 11, after V lost 3 bases and J lost 7 bases. The CDR3 coding sequence is TGTGCCAGCAGCCACAATGGACTAGCGGGTTACAATGAGCAGTACTTC. It yields the protein CASSHNGLAGYNEQYF.

This rearrangement joins TRBV5-1 to TRBJ1-5; TRBD1 might be the D (5 bases). CDR1 and CDR2 from the germline V gene are SGHRS and YFSETQ. The CDR3 spans 15 residues. V was trimmed by 0 bases and J by 6 bases, leaving 13 bases between them. The CDR3 coding sequence is TGCGCCAGCAGCTTGGAGGCAGGGATCGGTCAGCCCCAGCATTTT. This encodes CASSLEAGIGQPQHF. Based on the CDR3 plus reference TRBV5-1 and TRBJ1-5, the full variable domain is KAGVTQTPRYLIKTRGQQVTLSCSPISGHRSVSWYQQTPGQGLQFLFEYFSETQRNKGNFPGRFSGRQFSNSRSEMNVSTLELGDSALYLCASSLEAGIGQPQHFGDGTRLSIL.

This chain joins TRBV20-1 and TRBJ2-1, with D hard to call. CDR3 length equals 13 residues. Trimming removed 3 bases from V and 8 bases from J, with 14 bases in between. CDR1 and CDR2 (germline): DFQATT, SNEGSKA (reference sequence). The CDR3 spells CSASKLKSDEQFF. The CDR3 DNA reads as TGCAGTGCTAGCAAGCTGAAGAGCGATGAGCAGTTCTTC.

This clonotype occurred a few times. This rearrangement joins TRBV7-9 to TRBJ2-4; 8 bases agree with TRBD1. The J call may not be correct, given that the DNA end is closer to TRBJ2-7. The CDR3 length is 16 residues. Germline assignment: CDR1 SEHNR and CDR2 FQNEAQ (reference sequence). CDR3 loop: CASSNSPTGQGYEQYF. The CDR3 region has the DNA TGTGCCAGCAGCAACTCCCCGACTGGACAGGGCTACGAGCAGTACTTC.

The CDR3 region is CAWSPGTGVREQYF. The CDR3 DNA reads TGTGCCTGGAGTCCCGGGACAGGGGTTCGCGAGCAGTACTTC. The V call is TRBV30, the J call TRBJ2-4; the match to TRBD1 covers 10 bases. TRBJ2-7 explains the end of the DNA better; the J call may be wrong. The CDR3 runs to 14 residues. Germline loops: CDR1 GTSNPN, CDR2 SVGIG (reference sequence).

The chain uses TRBV5-1 and TRBJ2-7; possible D gene TRBD2, 5 bases. The J call is in doubt because the DNA end fits TRBJ2-5 better. The CDR3 is 14 amino acids. Per germline, CDR1 SGHRS and CDR2 YFSETQ. The CDR3 bases are TGCGCCAGCAGCTTGAAACGGGATATCCAGACCCAGTACTTC. Translating gives CASSLKRDIQTQYF.